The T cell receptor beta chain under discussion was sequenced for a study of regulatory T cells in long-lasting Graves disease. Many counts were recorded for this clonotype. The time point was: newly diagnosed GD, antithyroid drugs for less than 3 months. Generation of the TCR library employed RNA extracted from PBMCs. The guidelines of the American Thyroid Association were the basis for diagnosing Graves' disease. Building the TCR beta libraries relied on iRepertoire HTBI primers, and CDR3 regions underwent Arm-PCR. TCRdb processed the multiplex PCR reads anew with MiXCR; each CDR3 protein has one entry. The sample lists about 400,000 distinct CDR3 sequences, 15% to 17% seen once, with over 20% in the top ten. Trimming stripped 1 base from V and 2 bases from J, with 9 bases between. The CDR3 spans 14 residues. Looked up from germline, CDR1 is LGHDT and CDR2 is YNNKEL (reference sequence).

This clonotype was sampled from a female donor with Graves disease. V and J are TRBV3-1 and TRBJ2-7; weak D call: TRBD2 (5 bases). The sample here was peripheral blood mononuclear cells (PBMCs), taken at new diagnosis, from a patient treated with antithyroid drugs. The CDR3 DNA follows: TGTGCCAGCAGCCAAGTGGAGGAGGCCTACGAGCAGTACTTC. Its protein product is CASSQVEEAYEQYF.